The rows below give T cell receptor beta chains drawn from one sample of a study of blood T cell repertoires in COVID-19. Profiled with immunoSEQ multiplex PCR; TCRdb holds only in-frame clones, not every one. The sample carries about 300,000 clones, 89% recorded once. Sequenced material: PBMCs or T cells enriched from blood (not recorded which). Source of these receptors: a woman aged 45-65 years who had been exposed to COVID-19. The CDR3 runs from the conserved cysteine through the conserved F or W. A D gene is named only where the DNA matches it firmly. Rows give clone size only sometimes, using once, few, many, or a class for an expanded clone.

d_call: TRBD2; v_call: TRBV3-1/TRBV3-2; j_call: TRBJ2-3; clone_size: NA; cdr3_aa: CASSQGAGGLPTQYF; cdr3_nt: TGTGCCAGCAGCCAGGGGGCGGGGGGGCTCCCCACGCAGTATTTT
d_call: NA; v_call: TRBV6-6; j_call: TRBJ1-2; clone_size: NA; cdr3_aa: CASSLGQTYGYTF; cdr3_nt: TGTGCCAGCAGTCTCGGACAGACCTATGGCTACACCTTC
d_call: TRBD2; v_call: TRBV30; j_call: TRBJ2-1; clone_size: NA; cdr3_aa: CAWSLTSGGQFF; cdr3_nt: TGTGCCTGGAGTCTAACTAGCGGGGGGCAGTTCTTC
d_call: TRBD1; v_call: TRBV6-5; j_call: TRBJ2-7; clone_size: few; cdr3_aa: CASSYGTGASYEQYF; cdr3_nt: TGTGCCAGCAGTTACGGGACAGGGGCTTCCTACGAGCAGTACTTC
d_call: TRBD1; v_call: TRBV28; j_call: TRBJ1-3; clone_size: few; cdr3_aa: CATYNRGSGNTIYF; cdr3_nt: TGTGCCACCTATAACAGGGGCTCTGGAAACACCATATATTTT
d_call: TRBD1; v_call: TRBV27; j_call: TRBJ2-2; clone_size: NA; cdr3_aa: CASSPSGTGVIAGELFF; cdr3_nt: TGTGCCAGCAGTCCATCCGGGACAGGGGTTATTGCCGGGGAGCTGTTTTTT
d_call: NA; v_call: TRBV5-1; j_call: TRBJ2-3; clone_size: NA; cdr3_aa: CASSLQGRDTQYF; cdr3_nt: TGCGCCAGCAGCTTACAGGGAAGAGATACGCAGTATTTT
d_call: TRBD1; v_call: TRBV3-1/TRBV3-2; j_call: TRBJ1-2; clone_size: NA; cdr3_aa: CASSRIQGADGYTF; cdr3_nt: TGTGCCAGCAGCCGAATCCAGGGGGCTGACGGCTACACCTTC
d_call: TRBD2; v_call: TRBV7-2; j_call: TRBJ2-7; clone_size: NA; cdr3_aa: CASSLGRRKTSGGADEQYF; cdr3_nt: TGTGCCAGCAGCTTAGGTCGCCGTAAGACTAGCGGGGGGGCCGACGAGCAGTACTTC
d_call: TRBD1; v_call: TRBV25-1; j_call: TRBJ1-5; clone_size: NA; cdr3_aa: CASSAPGTEYSNQPQHF; cdr3_nt: TGTGCCAGCAGTGCTCCCGGGACAGAGTATAGCAATCAGCCCCAGCATTTT
d_call: NA; v_call: TRBV30; j_call: TRBJ2-1; clone_size: few; cdr3_aa: CAWSITRNEQFF; cdr3_nt: TGTGCCTGGAGCATCACCCGGAATGAGCAGTTCTTC
d_call: NA; v_call: TRBV7-9; j_call: TRBJ1-5; clone_size: NA; cdr3_aa: CASSLGYSGNQPQHF; cdr3_nt: TGTGCCAGCAGCTTAGGGTATTCAGGTAATCAGCCCCAGCATTTT
d_call: NA; v_call: TRBV9; j_call: TRBJ2-7; clone_size: NA; cdr3_aa: CASLRGHNLKPSYEQYF; cdr3_nt: TGTGCCAGCCTCCGGGGACATAACTTAAAGCCCTCCTACGAGCAGTACTTC
d_call: NA; v_call: TRBV2; j_call: TRBJ1-5; clone_size: NA; cdr3_aa: CASTSGERQPQHF; cdr3_nt: TGTGCCAGCACTTCAGGGGAACGTCAGCCCCAGCATTTT
d_call: NA; v_call: TRBV7-2; j_call: TRBJ1-5; clone_size: NA; cdr3_aa: CASSLALGYQPQHF; cdr3_nt: TGTGCCAGCAGCTTAGCGCTAGGTTATCAGCCCCAGCATTTT
d_call: TRBD1; v_call: TRBV28; j_call: TRBJ1-1; clone_size: NA; cdr3_aa: CAVRDRESTEAFF; cdr3_nt: TGTGCCGTCCGGGACAGGGAGAGCACTGAAGCTTTCTTT
d_call: NA; v_call: TRBV28; j_call: TRBJ2-7; clone_size: NA; cdr3_aa: CASSTPTGFPFF; cdr3_nt: TGTGCCAGCAGTACACCCACAGGGTTTCCATTCTTC
d_call: NA; v_call: TRBV19; j_call: TRBJ2-2; clone_size: NA; cdr3_aa: CASSSGDLTGELFF; cdr3_nt: TGTGCCAGTAGTAGCGGGGATCTCACCGGGGAGCTGTTTTTT